The 31 T cell receptor beta chains in this list originate from one sample, sequenced in a study of cytomegalovirus exposure and HLA in healthy donors. 13 Jbeta primers and 60 Vbeta primers were used for the PCR. TCRdb keeps only in-frame clones here, not all; method: immunoSEQ multiplex PCR. The table has some 120,000 clones, around 80% seen once. What was sequenced was PBMCs. Receptors were obtained from a man under 40 in good health and CMV-seropositive.

This clone was detected a few times. The chain recombines TRBV4-3 with TRBJ2-7; tentative D call: TRBD1 (6 bases). CDR3 length equals 14 residues. Germline V lookup: CDR1 LGHNA, CDR2 YSLEER. The V end lost 4 bases, the J end lost 0 bases, and 10 bases lay between the germline ends. For the CDR3, the DNA is TGCGCCAGCAGCCGACAGGCCAACTCCTACGAGCAGTACTTC. This sequence encodes CASSRQANSYEQYF.

This sequence joins TRBV5-4 and TRBJ2-2, with 7 bases aligning to TRBD2. The CDR3 contains 15 residues. The V gene end was trimmed by 4 bases and the J gene end by 4 bases; junction bases not matched to a gene: 7. The germline V gene encodes CDR1 SGHNT and CDR2 YYREEE (reference sequence). The CDR3 is CASSLGGGSTGELFF. CDR3 sequence (DNA): TGTGCCAGCAGCCTCGGCGGGGGAAGCACCGGGGAGCTGTTTTTT. The variable domain in full, with the rest retrieved from reference TRBV5-4 and TRBJ2-2, is ETGVTQSPTHLIKTRGQQVTLRCSSQSGHNTVSWYQQALGQGPQFIFQYYREEENGRGNFPPRFSGLQFPNYSSELNVNALELDDSALYLCASSLGGGSTGELFFGEGSRLTVL.

The chain combines TRBV7-9 with TRBJ1-5; 8 nucleotides align to TRBD1. Germline lookup yields CDR1 SEHNR and CDR2 FQNEAQ (reference sequence). Trimming took 1 base from V and 7 from J; bases not matched to a gene: 6. The CDR3 contains 15 residues. CDR3 in DNA: TGTGCCAGCAGCTTAGGCACAGGGGGGTGGCAGCCCCAGCATTTT. This codes for CASSLGTGGWQPQHF. The full variable domain, completed using reference TRBV7-9 and TRBJ1-5, is DTGVSQNPRHKITKRGQNVTFRCDPISEHNRLYWYRQTLGQGPEFLTYFQNEAQLEKSRLLSDRFSAERPKGSFSTLEIQRTEQGDSAMYLCASSLGTGGWQPQHFGDGTRLSIL.

V is TRBV11-2 and J is TRBJ2-1; 10 bases are shared with TRBD2. This CDR3 region has 16 residues. After removal of 5 bases from V and 8 bases from J, the junction contained 12 bases not matched to a gene. The germline CDR1 and CDR2 sequences are SGHAT and FQNNGV. CDR3: CASSPFSGRAGDEQFF. The DNA of the CDR3 is TGTGCCAGCAGCCCCTTCAGCGGGAGGGCCGGAGATGAGCAGTTCTTC.

The rearrangement joins TRBV19 to TRBJ2-1, with D uncertain. Looked up from germline, CDR1 is LNHDA and CDR2 is SQIVND (reference sequence). CDR3 length equals 14 residues. V shed 0 bases and J shed 7 bases, with 10 bases lying between them. In DNA, the CDR3 is TGTGCCAGTAGTATAGATCTATCCGGGAATGAGCAGTTCTTC. Its protein is CASSIDLSGNEQFF.

The V call is TRBV4-3, the J call TRBJ2-1, with 9 bases aligning to TRBD2. The ends lost 3 bases at V and 6 bases at J; junction bases unmatched: 9. The V gene's germline CDR1 is LGHNA and CDR2 YSLEER. The CDR3 is 16 amino acids. CDR3 bases: TGCGCCAGCAGCCAGGAGACTAGCGGACCCCTCAATGAGCAGTTCTTC. Protein: CASSQETSGPLNEQFF.

The chain carries TRBV2 and TRBJ1-1; D gene uncertain. Trimming took 8 bases from V and 14 from J, leaving 15 bases between them. CDR1 is SNHLY, CDR2 FYNNEI, per germline. The length of the CDR3 is 10 residues. The CDR3 coding sequence is TGTGCCAGCTCAGCGCCTCCGGTCTTCTTT. This gives the protein CASSAPPVFF.

The CDR3 here is CASSEEKTGGWVVSYEQYF. CDR3 sequence (DNA): TGTGCCAGCAGTGAAGAAAAGACAGGGGGCTGGGTGGTCTCCTACGAGCAGTACTTC. The genes are TRBV2 and TRBJ2-7; 10 bases are shared with TRBD1. The V gene end was trimmed by 1 base and the J gene end by 0 bases; junction bases not matched to a gene: 12. The CDR3 has 19 amino acids. The germline V gene encodes CDR1 SNHLY and CDR2 FYNNEI. Using reference TRBV2 and TRBJ2-7 for the parts outside the CDR3, the full variable domain is EPEVTQTPSHQVTQMGQEVILRCVPISNHLYFYWYRQILGQKVEFLVSFYNNEISEKSEIFDDQFSVERPDGSNFTLKIRSTKLEDSAMYFCASSEEKTGGWVVSYEQYFGPGTRLTVT.

This chain links TRBV7-2 with TRBJ2-3; D gene uncertain. The germline V gene has CDR1 SGHTA and CDR2 FQGNSA. CDR3 size: 18 residues. Trimming cost V 2 bases and J 2 bases, with 20 bases left between them. CDR3 protein: CASSLISPVQRPTDTQYF. The CDR3 nucleotides read TGTGCCAGCAGCTTAATTTCACCGGTGCAGCGACCCACAGATACGCAGTATTTT.

This chain uses TRBV5-8 with TRBJ2-7, with 8 bases identical to TRBD1. V gave up 4 bases and J gave up 1 base; unmatched junction bases: 7. The CDR3 consists of 15 residues. CDR1 SGHTS and CDR2 YDEGEE come from the germline V gene. The CDR3 nucleotides are TGTGCCAGCAGCCTTACCTGGACAGGGTCCTACGAGCAGTACTTC. Its translation: CASSLTWTGSYEQYF. Full variable domain (remainder filled in from reference TRBV5-8 and TRBJ2-7): EAGVTQSPTHLIKTRGQQATLRCSPISGHTSVYWYQQALGLGLQFLLWYDEGEERNRGNFPPRFSGRQFPNYSSELNVNALELEDSALYLCASSLTWTGSYEQYFGPGTRLTVT.

This rearrangement joins TRBV10-1 to TRBJ1-1, with D possibly being TRBD1 (6 bases). This CDR3 region has 13 residues. Trimming shortened V by 6 bases and J by 12 bases, and 20 bases separated the two germline ends. In germline, CDR1 is WNHNN, CDR2 SYGVQD (reference sequence). The CDR3 DNA reads as TGCGCCAGCAGCTTTGTGACAGGATCCGCGTCTTTCTTT. Its protein is CASSFVTGSASFF.

This chain joins TRBV4-3 and TRBJ2-3; a weak D match, TRBD2 (5 bases). The ends were cut back, 2 bases at V and 3 bases at J, with 27 bases in the middle. This CDR3 contains 20 residues. The germline CDR1 and CDR2 sequences are LGHNA and YSLEER. The CDR3 region has the DNA TGCGCCAGCAGCCAACATGTTATGGCGGGTGGCCTCACGGAGACAGATACGCAGTATTTT. Translating gives CASSQHVMAGGLTETDTQYF.

The rearrangement uses TRBV7-2 and TRBJ1-1, with D possibly matching TRBD1 (6 bases). This CDR3 has 14 amino acids. Trimming cost V 7 bases and J 5 bases, with 17 bases left between them. The germline V gene has CDR1 SGHTA and CDR2 FQGNSA. In DNA, the CDR3 is TGTGCCAGCACAGACAGGCCCGCGAAGACTGAAGCTTTCTTT. Its protein is CASTDRPAKTEAFF.

For the CDR3, the DNA is TGTGCCAGCAGTGAGACAGGAAGATATGGCTACACCTTC. Translated, it gives CASSETGRYGYTF. The chain has TRBV2 and TRBJ1-2; maybe TRBD1 (6 bases). Germline V gene sequence: CDR1 SNHLY, CDR2 FYNNEI. The CDR3 contains 13 residues. V gave up 3 bases and J gave up 5 bases, with 10 bases separating them.

Here the CDR3 reads CATGAGPDYEQYF. In DNA, the CDR3 is TGTGCCACAGGAGCGGGGCCCGACTACGAGCAGTACTTC. The chain recombines TRBV27 with TRBJ2-7, with 7 bases matching TRBD2. Unmatched junction bases numbered 9, after V lost 10 bases and J lost 3 bases. Germline lookup yields CDR1 MNHEY and CDR2 SMNVEV (reference sequence). CDR3 length: 13 residues.

V usage is TRBV15 and J usage is TRBJ2-2; D is perhaps TRBD2 (5 bases). CDR3 length: 16 amino acids. V lost 4 bases and J lost 2, with 14 bases in between. Germline values: CDR1 LNHNV, CDR2 YYDKDF (reference sequence). CDR3 in DNA: TGTGCCACCAGCACCCAGTTAACGGGAAACACCGGGGAGCTGTTTTTT. Its translation is CATSTQLTGNTGELFF.

The rearrangement uses TRBV23-1 and TRBJ2-7; TRBD1 matches at 10 bases. TRBV23-1 has ORF status, its function being uncertain. Trimming removed 4 bases from V and 3 bases from J; junction bases left unmatched: 9. The CDR3 has 16 residues. DNA of the CDR3: TGCGCCAGCAGTCGCGAACCGGGACAGGGGCACTACGAGCAGTACTTC. The encoded protein is CASSREPGQGHYEQYF.

The chain couples TRBV6-5 to TRBJ2-7, with 7 positions matching TRBD1. The ends lost 6 bases at V and 2 bases at J; junction bases unmatched: 7. From germline, CDR1 is MNHEY and CDR2 SVGAGI. The CDR3 totals 14 residues. The chain's CDR3 is CASSFDRETYEQYF. The CDR3 bases are TGTGCCAGCAGCTTCGACAGGGAAACCTACGAGCAGTACTTC.

The V gene is TRBV4-1, the J gene TRBJ2-5; 10 positions match TRBD2. The CDR3 is made up of 16 amino acids. With V trimmed by 4 bases and J by 5 bases, 10 bases remained unmatched. CDR1 MGHRA and CDR2 YSYEKL come from the germline V gene. In DNA, the CDR3 is TGCGCCAGCAGCCTCGGAGCGGGAGGGCGGGGGGAGACCCAGTACTTC. It translates to CASSLGAGGRGETQYF.

This clone was seen a single time. This chain links TRBV11-2 with TRBJ1-2; D remains unclear. The CDR3 totals 16 residues. The V end lost 6 bases, the J end lost 2 bases, and 19 bases lay between the germline ends. Looked up from germline, CDR1 is SGHAT and CDR2 is FQNNGV. This CDR3 reads CASSSLRGSGNYGYTF. The CDR3 DNA reads as TGTGCCAGCAGTAGCCTTAGAGGTAGCGGAAACTATGGCTACACCTTC.

The J gene is TRBJ2-1, the V gene TRBV2, with 11 bases fitting TRBD2. V shed 6 bases, J shed 9 bases, and the junction held 10 bases outside the gene matches. The CDR3 is 15 amino acids. Germline V gene sequence: CDR1 SNHLY, CDR2 FYNNEI. As DNA, the CDR3 is TGTGCCAGCAGGAGACTAGCGGGAAGGGAAGGTGAGCAGTTCTTC. It encodes CASRRLAGREGEQFF.

This clone occurred once. The gene calls are TRBV28 and TRBJ2-3; 7 bases are shared with TRBD1. Germline V lookup: CDR1 MDHEN, CDR2 SYDVKM. This CDR3 comprises 18 residues. V shed 5 bases, J shed 2 bases, and the junction held 16 bases outside the gene matches. This CDR3 reads CASSPTIRSGTDTDTQYF. CDR3 nucleotide sequence: TGTGCCAGCAGTCCTACCATCCGCTCCGGGACAGACACAGATACGCAGTATTTT. Combining the CDR3 with reference TRBV28 and TRBJ2-3 gives the whole variable domain DVKVTQSSRYLVKRTGEKVFLECVQDMDHENMFWYRQDPGLGLRLIYFSYDVKMKEKGDIPEGYSVSREKKERFSLILESASTNQTSMYLCASSPTIRSGTDTDTQYFGPGTRLTVL.

The V and J genes are TRBV30 and TRBJ1-1, with TRBD1 as a possible D gene (5 bases). V gave up 0 bases and J gave up 3 bases, with 8 bases separating them. The CDR3 loop spans 13 amino acids. Germline CDR1 is GTSNPN and CDR2 is SVGIG (reference sequence). CDR3 loop: CAWSVQTDTEAFF. The CDR3 coding sequence is TGTGCCTGGAGTGTACAGACAGACACTGAAGCTTTCTTT.

V gene TRBV7-9 combines with J gene TRBJ2-7, with 13 nucleotides matching TRBD2. The germline CDR1 and CDR2 sequences are SEHNR and FQNEAQ (reference sequence). V lost 2 bases and J lost 6; bases outside the gene matches: 4. The CDR3 runs 15 residues. CDR3 nucleotide sequence: TGTGCCAGCAGCTTAAGGACTAGCGGGAGATCCGAGCAGTACTTC. Translation: CASSLRTSGRSEQYF.

The rearrangement links TRBV30 to TRBJ1-1; 8 bases map to TRBD1. The V gene's germline CDR1 is GTSNPN and CDR2 SVGIG (reference sequence). The ends lost 0 bases at V and 5 bases at J; junction bases unmatched: 8. This CDR3 is built from 15 residues. CDR3: CAWSVLGTGVTEAFF. The DNA of the CDR3 is TGTGCCTGGAGTGTACTCGGGACAGGTGTTACTGAAGCTTTCTTT.

This chain connects TRBV2 to TRBJ2-7, with a tentative D call TRBD2 (6 bases). The CDR3 totals 14 residues. Germline V gene lookup returns CDR1 SNHLY and CDR2 FYNNEI. Trimming removed 2 bases at V and 0 bases at J, with 8 bases between. The CDR3 DNA reads as TGTGCCAGCAGTGAATACGGGAGCTCCTACGAGCAGTACTTC. It codes for CASSEYGSSYEQYF.

J is TRBJ2-2 and V is TRBV15; 7 nucleotides agree with TRBD2. The CDR3 loop spans 14 amino acids. With 9 bases clipped from V and 6 bases from J, the junction kept 10 bases outside the gene matches. Germline-derived CDR1 and CDR2 are LNHNV and YYDKDF (reference sequence). The CDR3 loop is CATSSGRPAGELFF. The CDR3 bases are TGTGCCACATCTAGCGGCAGACCGGCCGGGGAGCTGTTTTTT.

J is TRBJ2-1 and V is TRBV19, with TRBD2 matching 10 bases. After removal of 7 bases from V and 0 bases from J, the junction contained 6 bases not matched to a gene. CDR1 is LNHDA, CDR2 SQIVND, per germline (reference sequence). The CDR3 extends over 16 amino acids. CDR3 protein: CASNPTSGISYNEQFF. CDR3 sequence (DNA): TGTGCCAGTAATCCCACTAGCGGGATCTCCTACAATGAGCAGTTCTTC. Using reference TRBV19 and TRBJ2-1 for the parts outside the CDR3, the full variable domain is DGGITQSPKYLFRKEGQNVTLSCEQNLNHDAMYWYRQDPGQGLRLIYYSQIVNDFQKGDIAEGYSVSREKKESFPLTVTSAQKNPTAFYLCASNPTSGISYNEQFFGPGTRLTVL.

The chain uses TRBV27 and TRBJ1-1, with TRBD1 identical over 7 bases. Unmatched junction bases numbered 3, after V lost 5 bases and J lost 0 bases. Germline loops: CDR1 MNHEY, CDR2 SMNVEV (reference sequence). The CDR3 runs 14 residues. As DNA, the CDR3 is TGTGCCAGCAGTCCGGGACAGTTGAACACTGAAGCTTTCTTT. It yields the protein CASSPGQLNTEAFF.

This chain joins TRBV6-5 and TRBJ2-1; TRBD2 matches 7 bases. After removal of 6 bases from V and 9 bases from J, the junction contained 14 bases not matched to a gene. The germline V gene has CDR1 MNHEY and CDR2 SVGAGI. The CDR3 runs 15 residues. CDR3 protein: CASRRDYLLGSEQFF. The CDR3 DNA follows: TGTGCCAGCAGGAGGGACTATCTCTTGGGTAGTGAGCAGTTCTTC.

The rearrangement uses TRBV7-2 and TRBJ2-7, with D possibly matching TRBD2 (6 bases). This CDR3 is built from 13 residues. Germline V gene sequence: CDR1 SGHTA, CDR2 FQGNSA. V dropped 4 bases and J dropped 3 bases, with 10 bases sitting between them. The CDR3 spells CASSSLASYEQYF. CDR3 sequence (DNA): TGTGCCAGCAGCTCCCTAGCGAGCTACGAGCAGTACTTC.